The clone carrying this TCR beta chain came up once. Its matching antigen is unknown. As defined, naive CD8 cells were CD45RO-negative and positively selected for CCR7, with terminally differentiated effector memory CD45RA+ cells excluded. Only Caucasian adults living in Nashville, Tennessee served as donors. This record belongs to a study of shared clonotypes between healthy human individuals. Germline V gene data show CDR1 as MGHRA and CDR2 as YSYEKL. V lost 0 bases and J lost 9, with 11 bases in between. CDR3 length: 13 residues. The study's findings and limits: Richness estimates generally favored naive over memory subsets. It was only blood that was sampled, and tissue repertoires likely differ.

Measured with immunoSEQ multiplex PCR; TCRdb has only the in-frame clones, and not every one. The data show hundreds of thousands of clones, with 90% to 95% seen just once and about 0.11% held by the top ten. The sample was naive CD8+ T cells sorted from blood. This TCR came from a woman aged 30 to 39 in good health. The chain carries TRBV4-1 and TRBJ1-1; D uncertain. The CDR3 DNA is TGCGCCAGCAGCCAAGATCGTACTGAAAAAGCTTTCTTT. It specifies CASSQDRTEKAFF.